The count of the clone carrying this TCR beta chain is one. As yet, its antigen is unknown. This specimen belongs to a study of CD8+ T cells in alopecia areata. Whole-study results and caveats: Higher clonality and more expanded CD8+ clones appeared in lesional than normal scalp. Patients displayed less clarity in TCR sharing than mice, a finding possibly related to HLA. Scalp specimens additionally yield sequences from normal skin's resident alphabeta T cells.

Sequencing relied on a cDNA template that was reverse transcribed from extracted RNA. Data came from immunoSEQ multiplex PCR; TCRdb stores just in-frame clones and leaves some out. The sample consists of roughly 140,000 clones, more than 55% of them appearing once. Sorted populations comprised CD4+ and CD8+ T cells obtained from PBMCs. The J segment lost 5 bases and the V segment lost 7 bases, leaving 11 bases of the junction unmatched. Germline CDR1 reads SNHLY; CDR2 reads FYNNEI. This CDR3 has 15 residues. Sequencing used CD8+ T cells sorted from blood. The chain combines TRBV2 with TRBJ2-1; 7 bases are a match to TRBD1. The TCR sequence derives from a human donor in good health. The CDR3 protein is CASKGVTGVDNEQFF. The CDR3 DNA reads TGTGCCAGCAAGGGGGTAACAGGGGTGGACAATGAGCAGTTCTTC.